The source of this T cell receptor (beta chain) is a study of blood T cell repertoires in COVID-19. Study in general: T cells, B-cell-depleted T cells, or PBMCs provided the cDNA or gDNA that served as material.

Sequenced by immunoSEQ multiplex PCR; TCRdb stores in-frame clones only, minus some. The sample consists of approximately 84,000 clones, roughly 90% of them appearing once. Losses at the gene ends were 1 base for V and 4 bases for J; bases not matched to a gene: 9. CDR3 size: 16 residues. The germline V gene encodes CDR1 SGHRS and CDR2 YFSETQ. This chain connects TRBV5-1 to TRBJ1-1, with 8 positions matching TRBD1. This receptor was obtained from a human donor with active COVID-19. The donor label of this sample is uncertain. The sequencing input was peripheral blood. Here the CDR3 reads CASSLLQGDGVTEAFF. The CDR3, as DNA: TGCGCCAGCAGCTTGCTACAGGGGGACGGAGTCACTGAAGCTTTCTTT.